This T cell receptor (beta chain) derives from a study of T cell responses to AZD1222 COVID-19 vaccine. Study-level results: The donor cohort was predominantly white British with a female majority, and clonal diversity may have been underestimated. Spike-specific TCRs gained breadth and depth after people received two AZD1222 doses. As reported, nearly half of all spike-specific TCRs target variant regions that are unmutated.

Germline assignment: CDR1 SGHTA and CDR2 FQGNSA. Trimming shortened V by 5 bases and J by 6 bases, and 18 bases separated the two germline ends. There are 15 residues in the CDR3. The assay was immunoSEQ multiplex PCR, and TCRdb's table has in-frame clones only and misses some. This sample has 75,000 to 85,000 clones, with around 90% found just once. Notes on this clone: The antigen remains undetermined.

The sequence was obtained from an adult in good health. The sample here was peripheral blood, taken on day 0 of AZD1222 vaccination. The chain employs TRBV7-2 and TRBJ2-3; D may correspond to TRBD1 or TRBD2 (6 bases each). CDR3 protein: CASSLLDQGRDTQYF. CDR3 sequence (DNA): TGTGCCAGCAGCCTATTGGACCAGGGGAGGGATACGCAGTATTTT.